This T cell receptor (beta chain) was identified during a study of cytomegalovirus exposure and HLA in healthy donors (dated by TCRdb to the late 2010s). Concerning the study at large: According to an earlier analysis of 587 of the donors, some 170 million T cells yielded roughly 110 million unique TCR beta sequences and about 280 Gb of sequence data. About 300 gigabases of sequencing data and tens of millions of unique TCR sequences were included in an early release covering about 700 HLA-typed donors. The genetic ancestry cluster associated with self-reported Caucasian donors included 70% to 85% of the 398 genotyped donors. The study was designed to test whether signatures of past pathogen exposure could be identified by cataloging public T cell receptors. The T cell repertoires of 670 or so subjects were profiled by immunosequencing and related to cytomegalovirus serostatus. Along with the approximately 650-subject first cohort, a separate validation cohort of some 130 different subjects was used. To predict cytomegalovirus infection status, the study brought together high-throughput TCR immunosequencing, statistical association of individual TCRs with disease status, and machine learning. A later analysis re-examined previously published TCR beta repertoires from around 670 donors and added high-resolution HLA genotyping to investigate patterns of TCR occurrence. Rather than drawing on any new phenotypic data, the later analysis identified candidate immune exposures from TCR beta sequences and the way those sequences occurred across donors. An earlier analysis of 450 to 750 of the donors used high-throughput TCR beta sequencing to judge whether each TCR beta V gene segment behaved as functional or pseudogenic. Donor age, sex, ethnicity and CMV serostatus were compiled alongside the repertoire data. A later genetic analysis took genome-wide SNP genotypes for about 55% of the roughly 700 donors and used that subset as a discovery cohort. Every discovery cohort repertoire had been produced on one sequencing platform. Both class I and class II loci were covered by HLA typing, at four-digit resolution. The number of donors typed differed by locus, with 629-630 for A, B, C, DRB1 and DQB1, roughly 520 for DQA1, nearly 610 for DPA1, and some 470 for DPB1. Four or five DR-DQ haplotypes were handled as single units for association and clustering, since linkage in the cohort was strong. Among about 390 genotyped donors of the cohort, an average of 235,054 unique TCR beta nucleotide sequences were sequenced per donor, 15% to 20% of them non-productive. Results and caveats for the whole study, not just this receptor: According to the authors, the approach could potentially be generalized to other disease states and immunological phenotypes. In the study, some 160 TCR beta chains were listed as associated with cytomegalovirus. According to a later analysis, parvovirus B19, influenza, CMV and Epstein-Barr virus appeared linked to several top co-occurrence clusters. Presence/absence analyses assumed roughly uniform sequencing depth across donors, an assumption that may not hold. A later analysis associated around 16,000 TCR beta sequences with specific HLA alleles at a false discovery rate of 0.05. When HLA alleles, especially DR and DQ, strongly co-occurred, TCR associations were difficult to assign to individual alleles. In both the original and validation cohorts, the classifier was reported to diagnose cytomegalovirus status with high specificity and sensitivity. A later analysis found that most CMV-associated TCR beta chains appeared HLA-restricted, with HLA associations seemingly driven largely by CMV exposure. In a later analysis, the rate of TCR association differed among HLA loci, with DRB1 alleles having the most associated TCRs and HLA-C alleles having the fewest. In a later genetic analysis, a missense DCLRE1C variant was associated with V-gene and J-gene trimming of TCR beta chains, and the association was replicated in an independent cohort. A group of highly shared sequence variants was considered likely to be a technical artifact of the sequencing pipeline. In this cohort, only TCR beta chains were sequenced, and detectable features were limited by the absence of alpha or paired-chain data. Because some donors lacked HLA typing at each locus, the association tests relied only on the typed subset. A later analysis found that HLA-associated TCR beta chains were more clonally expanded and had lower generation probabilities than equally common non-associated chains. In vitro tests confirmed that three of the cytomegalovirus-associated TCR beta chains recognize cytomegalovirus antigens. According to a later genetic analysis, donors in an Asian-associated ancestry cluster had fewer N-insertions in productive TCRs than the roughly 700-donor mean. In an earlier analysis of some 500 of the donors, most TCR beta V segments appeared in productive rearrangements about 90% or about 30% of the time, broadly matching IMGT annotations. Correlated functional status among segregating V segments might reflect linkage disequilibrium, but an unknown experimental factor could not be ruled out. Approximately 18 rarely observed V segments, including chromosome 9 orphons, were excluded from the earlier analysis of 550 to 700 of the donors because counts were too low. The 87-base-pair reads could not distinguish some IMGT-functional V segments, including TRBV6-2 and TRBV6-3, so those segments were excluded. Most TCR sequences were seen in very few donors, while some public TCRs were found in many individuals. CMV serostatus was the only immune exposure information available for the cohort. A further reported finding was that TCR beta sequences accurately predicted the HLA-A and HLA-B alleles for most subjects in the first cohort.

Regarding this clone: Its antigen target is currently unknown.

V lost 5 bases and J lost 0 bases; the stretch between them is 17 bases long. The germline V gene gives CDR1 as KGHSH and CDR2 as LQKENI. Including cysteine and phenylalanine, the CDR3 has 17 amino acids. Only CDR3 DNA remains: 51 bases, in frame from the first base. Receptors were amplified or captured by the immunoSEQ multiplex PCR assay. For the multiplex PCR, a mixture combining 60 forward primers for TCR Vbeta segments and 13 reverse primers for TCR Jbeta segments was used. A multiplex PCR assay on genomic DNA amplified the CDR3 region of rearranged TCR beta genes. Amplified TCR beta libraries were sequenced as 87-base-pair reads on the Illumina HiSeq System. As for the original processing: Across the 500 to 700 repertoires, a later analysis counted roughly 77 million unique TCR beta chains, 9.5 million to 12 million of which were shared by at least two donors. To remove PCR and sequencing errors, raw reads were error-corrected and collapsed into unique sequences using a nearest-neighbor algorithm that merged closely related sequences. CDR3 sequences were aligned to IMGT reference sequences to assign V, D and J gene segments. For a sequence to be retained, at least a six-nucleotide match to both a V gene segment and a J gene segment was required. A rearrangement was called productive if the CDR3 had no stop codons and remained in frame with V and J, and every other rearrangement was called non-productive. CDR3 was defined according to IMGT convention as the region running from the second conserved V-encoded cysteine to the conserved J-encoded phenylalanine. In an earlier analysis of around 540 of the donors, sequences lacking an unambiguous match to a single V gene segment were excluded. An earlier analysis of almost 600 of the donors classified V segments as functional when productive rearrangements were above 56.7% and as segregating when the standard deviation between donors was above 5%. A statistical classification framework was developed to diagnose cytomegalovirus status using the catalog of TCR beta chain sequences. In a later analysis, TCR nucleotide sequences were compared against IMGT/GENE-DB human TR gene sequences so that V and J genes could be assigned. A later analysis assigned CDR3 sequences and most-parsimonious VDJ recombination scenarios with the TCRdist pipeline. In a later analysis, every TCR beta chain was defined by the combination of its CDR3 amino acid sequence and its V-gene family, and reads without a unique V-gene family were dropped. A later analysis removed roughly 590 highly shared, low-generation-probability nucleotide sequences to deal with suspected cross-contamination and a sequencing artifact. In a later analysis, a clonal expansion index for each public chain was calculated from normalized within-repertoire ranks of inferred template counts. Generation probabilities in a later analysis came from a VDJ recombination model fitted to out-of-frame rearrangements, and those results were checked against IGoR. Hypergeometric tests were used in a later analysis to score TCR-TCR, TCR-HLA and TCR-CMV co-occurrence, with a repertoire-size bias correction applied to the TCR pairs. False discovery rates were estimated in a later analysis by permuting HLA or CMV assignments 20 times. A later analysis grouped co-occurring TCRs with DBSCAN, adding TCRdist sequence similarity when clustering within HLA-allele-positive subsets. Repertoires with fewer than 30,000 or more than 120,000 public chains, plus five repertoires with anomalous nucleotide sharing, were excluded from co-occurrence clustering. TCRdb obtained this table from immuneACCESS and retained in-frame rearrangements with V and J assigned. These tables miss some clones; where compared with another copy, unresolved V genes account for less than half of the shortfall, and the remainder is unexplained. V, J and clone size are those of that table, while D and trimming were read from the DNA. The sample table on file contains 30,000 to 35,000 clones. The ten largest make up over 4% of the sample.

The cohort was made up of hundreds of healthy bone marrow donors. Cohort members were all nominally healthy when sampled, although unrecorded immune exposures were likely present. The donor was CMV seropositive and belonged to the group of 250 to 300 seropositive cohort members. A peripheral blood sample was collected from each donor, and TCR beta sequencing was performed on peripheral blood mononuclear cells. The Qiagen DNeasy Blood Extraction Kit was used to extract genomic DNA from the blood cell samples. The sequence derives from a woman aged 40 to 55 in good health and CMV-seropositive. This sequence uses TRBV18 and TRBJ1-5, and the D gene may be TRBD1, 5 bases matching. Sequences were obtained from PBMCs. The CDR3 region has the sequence CASSLSAPTDSNQPQHF. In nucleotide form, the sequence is TGTGCCAGCTCATTATCAGCTCCGACAGATAGCAATCAGCCCCAGCATTTT.